Listed below are T cell receptor beta chains from one sample, sequenced in a study of blood T cell repertoires in COVID-19. TCRdb's table, derived via immunoSEQ multiplex PCR, lists solely in-frame clones and lacks some. This table has about 42,000 clones, 70% to 85% appearing once. The sample consisted of peripheral blood. The origin of the receptors is a human donor in a cohort sampled during active COVID-19. The CDR3 runs from the conserved cysteine through the conserved F or W. D genes are given only for firm matches. Not every row has a clone size; where given, it reads once, few, many or a size class.

cdr3_nt: TGCGCCAGCAGCTTGGATTTCGGCCGGGATTCTAATTCACCCCTCCACTTT
cdr3_aa: CASSLDFGRDSNSPLHF
j_call: TRBJ1-6
v_call: TRBV5-1
clone_size: -
d_call: -

cdr3_nt: TGTGCCAGCAGCGGACCAAGCGGGGGGGCTTACGAGCAGTACTTC
cdr3_aa: CASSGPSGGAYEQYF
j_call: TRBJ2-7
v_call: TRBV9
clone_size: few
d_call: TRBD2

cdr3_nt: TGTGCCAGCACCCAGTCTAGCGTGAGAGAGACCCAGTACTTC
cdr3_aa: CASTQSSVRETQYF
j_call: TRBJ2-5
v_call: TRBV7-2
clone_size: -
d_call: -

cdr3_nt: TGTGCCACCAGTGATTCCACAGTCAGCACAGATACGCAGTATTTT
cdr3_aa: CATSDSTVSTDTQYF
j_call: TRBJ2-3
v_call: TRBV24-1
clone_size: -
d_call: -

cdr3_nt: TGTGCCAGCAGCCAAGTACAGGGAGAAGGAAACACCATATATTTT
cdr3_aa: CASSQVQGEGNTIYF
j_call: TRBJ1-3
v_call: TRBV4-2
clone_size: few
d_call: -

cdr3_nt: TGTGCCATCAGCGGGACTCCCGGCCCCTACGAGCAGTACTTC
cdr3_aa: CAISGTPGPYEQYF
j_call: TRBJ2-7
v_call: TRBV10-3
clone_size: -
d_call: -

cdr3_nt: TGTGCCAGTAGTATAGCGAATACAGGGAACACTGAAGCTTTCTTT
cdr3_aa: CASSIANTGNTEAFF
j_call: TRBJ1-1
v_call: TRBV19
clone_size: few
d_call: -

cdr3_nt: TGTGCCAGCAGCGTAGGGTACAGGGGAGAGACCCAGTACTTC
cdr3_aa: CASSVGYRGETQYF
j_call: TRBJ2-5
v_call: TRBV9
clone_size: -
d_call: TRBD1

cdr3_nt: TGCAGCGTTGAAGATCGGGGGGACCGGGGGGAGGGCTACACCTTC
cdr3_aa: CSVEDRGDRGEGYTF
j_call: TRBJ1-2
v_call: TRBV29-1
clone_size: -
d_call: -

cdr3_nt: TGTGCCAGCAGCTTGGACAGAGGGAGAACCCAGCATTTT
cdr3_aa: CASSLDRGRTQHF
j_call: TRBJ1-5
v_call: TRBV7-2
clone_size: -
d_call: -

cdr3_nt: TGTGCCAGCAGCTTGAAAGTTATCGGGGCAACTAATGAAAAACTGTTTTTT
cdr3_aa: CASSLKVIGATNEKLFF
j_call: TRBJ1-4
v_call: TRBV5-6
clone_size: -
d_call: -

cdr3_nt: TGCGCCAGCAGTGAAGGCGGGGAGACCCAGTACTTC
cdr3_aa: CASSEGGETQYF
j_call: TRBJ2-5
v_call: TRBV10-1
clone_size: few
d_call: -

cdr3_nt: TGTGCCAGCAGCGCTGACTTCACCGGGGAGCTGTTTTTT
cdr3_aa: CASSADFTGELFF
j_call: TRBJ2-2
v_call: TRBV5-5
clone_size: -
d_call: -

cdr3_nt: TGTGCCAGCAGCCCGGACTTTTCAGGGGGTTACACTGAAGCTTTCTTT
cdr3_aa: CASSPDFSGGYTEAFF
j_call: TRBJ1-1
v_call: TRBV9
clone_size: -
d_call: TRBD1

cdr3_nt: TGTGCCACCAGCACAGGGGGCTCTGGGGCCAACGTCCTGATTTTC
cdr3_aa: CATSTGGSGANVLIF
j_call: TRBJ2-6
v_call: TRBV15
clone_size: -
d_call: TRBD1

cdr3_nt: TGTGCCAGCAGCTTATTTAAGTTTAGGGGGTCAAGTACTGAAGCTTTCTTT
cdr3_aa: CASSLFKFRGSSTEAFF
j_call: TRBJ1-1
v_call: TRBV7-9
clone_size: -
d_call: -

cdr3_nt: TGTGCCAGCAGTTGGTTCGGACAGCTCTCACCCCTCCACTTT
cdr3_aa: CASSWFGQLSPLHF
j_call: TRBJ1-6
v_call: TRBV27
clone_size: -
d_call: -

cdr3_nt: TGTGCCAGCAGGTGGGGCACCTCTGGAAACACCATATATTTT
cdr3_aa: CASRWGTSGNTIYF
j_call: TRBJ1-3
v_call: TRBV13
clone_size: once
d_call: -

cdr3_nt: TGTGCCAGCAGCTCCGGCGGACAGGGAAAGACCCAGTACTTC
cdr3_aa: CASSSGGQGKTQYF
j_call: TRBJ2-5
v_call: TRBV2
clone_size: -
d_call: TRBD1

cdr3_nt: TGTGCCAGTAGTATTGGCGGGGGAAGTAATAATTCACCCCTCCACTTT
cdr3_aa: CASSIGGGSNNSPLHF
j_call: TRBJ1-6
v_call: TRBV19
clone_size: -
d_call: -

cdr3_nt: TGTGCCAGCAGTCCCCCCCGGGAAGGGGGCGTCGAGCAGTACTTC
cdr3_aa: CASSPPREGGVEQYF
j_call: TRBJ2-7
v_call: TRBV28
clone_size: few
d_call: TRBD1

cdr3_nt: TGTGCCAGCTCACCACGGGACAGGGGGGGAAGAAATCAGCCCCAGCATTTT
cdr3_aa: CASSPRDRGGRNQPQHF
j_call: TRBJ1-5
v_call: TRBV18
clone_size: once
d_call: TRBD1

cdr3_nt: TGTGCCAGCTCACGGCAGGGCGGAGGGGACATTCAGTACTTC
cdr3_aa: CASSRQGGGDIQYF
j_call: TRBJ2-4
v_call: TRBV18
clone_size: few
d_call: -

cdr3_nt: TGTGCCAGCAGGGAGGCAGGGGGGCTGGGGGGAAACACCATATATTTT
cdr3_aa: CASREAGGLGGNTIYF
j_call: TRBJ1-3
v_call: TRBV7-2
clone_size: -
d_call: TRBD1

cdr3_nt: TGTGCCAGCAGTACTCCGGGACTAGCGGGACACGAGCAGTACTTC
cdr3_aa: CASSTPGLAGHEQYF
j_call: TRBJ2-7
v_call: TRBV6-2/TRBV6-3
clone_size: -
d_call: TRBD2

cdr3_nt: TGTGCCAGCAGTTACGCGGTAAAGGATACGTCCTACGAGCAGTACTTC
cdr3_aa: CASSYAVKDTSYEQYF
j_call: TRBJ2-7
v_call: TRBV6-5
clone_size: -
d_call: -

cdr3_nt: TGTGCCAGCAGCGCAGGACAGGGTGCACTGAATACGCAGTATTTT
cdr3_aa: CASSAGQGALNTQYF
j_call: TRBJ2-3
v_call: TRBV9
clone_size: -
d_call: TRBD1